This T cell receptor (beta chain) derives from a study of neurological immune-mediated disorders. From the 5' RACE reads, TCRdb called clonotypes with MiXCR, one entry per CDR3 protein. The sample consists of about 66,000 distinct CDR3 sequences, roughly 3.2% of them appearing once. The germline V gene has CDR1 SGDLS and CDR2 YYNGEE. The CDR3 consists of 16 residues. V was trimmed by 2 bases and J by 1 base, leaving 15 bases between them. This clonotype showed up many times. What was sequenced was PBMCs. This TCR was recovered from a middle-aged man with multiple sclerosis. The chain has TRBV9 and TRBJ1-1; no clear D. The CDR3 here is CASSVPGEGGNTEAFF. DNA for the CDR3: TGTGCCAGCAGCGTTCCTGGGGAGGGAGGGAACACTGAAGCTTTCTTT.